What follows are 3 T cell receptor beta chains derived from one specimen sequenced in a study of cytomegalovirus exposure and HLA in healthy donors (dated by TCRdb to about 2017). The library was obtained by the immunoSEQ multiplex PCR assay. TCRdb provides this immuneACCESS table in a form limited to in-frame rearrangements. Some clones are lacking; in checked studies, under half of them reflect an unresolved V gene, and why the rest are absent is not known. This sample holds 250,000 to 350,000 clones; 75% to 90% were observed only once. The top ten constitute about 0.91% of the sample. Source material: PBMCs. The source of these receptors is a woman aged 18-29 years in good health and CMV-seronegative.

The CDR3 region is CASRGRRPTKQYF. CDR3 bases: TGTGCCAGTCGTGGGCGGAGGCCTACGAAGCAGTACTTC. The chain couples TRBV6-1 to TRBJ2-7, with a weak D call TRBD2 (5 bases). This CDR3 is built from 13 residues. Trimming shortened V by 9 bases and J by 8 bases, and 20 bases separated the two germline ends. Germline V CDR1 and CDR2: MNHNS, SASEGT.

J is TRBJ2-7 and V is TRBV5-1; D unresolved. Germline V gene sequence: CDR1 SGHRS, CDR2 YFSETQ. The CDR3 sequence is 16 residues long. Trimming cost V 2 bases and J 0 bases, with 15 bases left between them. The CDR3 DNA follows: TGCGCCAGCAGCTTTCTGGAGCAGCACAACTCCTACGAGCAGTACTTC. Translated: CASSFLEQHNSYEQYF.

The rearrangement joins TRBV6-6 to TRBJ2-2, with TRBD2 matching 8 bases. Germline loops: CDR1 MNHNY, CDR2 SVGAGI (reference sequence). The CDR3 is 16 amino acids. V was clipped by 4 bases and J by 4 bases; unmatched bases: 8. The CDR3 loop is CASSSHGTRVTGELFF. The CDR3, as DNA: TGTGCCAGCAGTTCGCATGGGACTAGAGTCACCGGGGAGCTGTTTTTT.